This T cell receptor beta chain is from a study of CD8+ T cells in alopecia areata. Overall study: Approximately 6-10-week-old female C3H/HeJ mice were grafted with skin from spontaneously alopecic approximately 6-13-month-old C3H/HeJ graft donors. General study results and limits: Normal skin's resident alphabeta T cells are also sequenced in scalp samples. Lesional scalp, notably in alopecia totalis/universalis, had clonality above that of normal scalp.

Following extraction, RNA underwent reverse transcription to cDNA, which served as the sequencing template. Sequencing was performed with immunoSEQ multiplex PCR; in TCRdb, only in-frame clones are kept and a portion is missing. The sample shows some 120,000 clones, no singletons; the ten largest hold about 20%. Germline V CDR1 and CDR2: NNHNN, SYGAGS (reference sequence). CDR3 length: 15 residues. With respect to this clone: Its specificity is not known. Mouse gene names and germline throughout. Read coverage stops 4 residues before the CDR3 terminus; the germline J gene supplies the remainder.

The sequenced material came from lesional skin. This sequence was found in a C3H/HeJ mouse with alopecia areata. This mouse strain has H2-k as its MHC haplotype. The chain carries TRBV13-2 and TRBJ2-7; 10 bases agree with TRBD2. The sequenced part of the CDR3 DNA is TGTGCCAGCGGTGATGGGCTGGGGGGGCTATAT. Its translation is CASGDGLGGLY. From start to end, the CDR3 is CASGDGLGGLYEQYF.